Sequencing of this T cell receptor (beta chain) was carried out in a study of T cell responses to AZD1222 COVID-19 vaccine. This CDR3 comprises 15 residues. Trimming left V 7 bases short and J 1 base short, with 14 bases between. CDR1 and CDR2 (germline): SGHDT, YYEEEE. The study, taken as a whole, reports: Possibly, clonal diversity was underestimated; donors were largely white British and included more females. Spike-specific TCR breadth and depth rose after two AZD1222 doses.

Worth noting for this clone: Its target is unknown.

The assay was immunoSEQ multiplex PCR, and TCRdb's table has in-frame clones only and misses some. The sample holds about 140,000 clones, around nine tenths seen once. Sequencing used peripheral blood, obtained on day 0 of AZD1222 vaccination. The V call is TRBV5-6, the J call TRBJ2-2; possibly TRBD1 or TRBD2 for D (5 bases each). The sequence derives from an adult in good health. The CDR3 DNA is TGTGCCAGCCGGGACGCCAGGCGGAACACCGGGGAGCTGTTTTTT. Translating gives CASRDARRNTGELFF.